The clone carrying this T cell receptor (beta chain) was seen a few times. The antigen is undetermined. Since a much larger clone is just one base distant, this may be a read error. These data originate in a study of tumor-infiltrating lymphocytes in primary liver carcinoma. V lost 9 bases and J lost 7, with 9 bases in between. The CDR3 covers 11 residues. Germline lookup yields CDR1 KGHDR and CDR2 SFDVKD. Constant-region priming of around 530 ng total RNA yielded TCR beta cDNA. Library construction for TCR beta comprised three nested multiplex PCR rounds performed with slightly modified ARM-PCR. Each of the first two PCR rounds ran 9 to 11 cycles with TRBV1-TRBV30 forward and C-beta reverse primers. TCRdb called the multiplex PCR reads again in MiXCR, with one record for every CDR3 protein. The table records more than 95,000 distinct CDR3 sequences, about four fifths of them present only once. Co-extraction yielded RNA and DNA from 20-30 mg of unsorted bulk tissue. Per tumor, sampling covered five separate regions.

Findings of the study overall: Only about 7.5-24% of top clones spanned all five tumor regions.

Sequences were obtained from liver tumor tissue from sampling region 3. Subset specified: tumor region T3, left-lateral pole. The receptor was derived from a man aged 35-49 years with primary liver carcinoma and hepatitis B virus infection. The chain has TRBV24-1 and TRBJ2-1, with TRBD2 as a possible D gene (5 bases). The CDR3 loop reads CATCEGNEQFF. The CDR3 bases are TGTGCCACCTGCGAGGGAAATGAGCAGTTCTTC.